This paragraph reports one TCR beta chain. The antigen this receptor binds is unknown. Per-base qualities were not stored, and no clone one base away is much larger. These data come from a study of cytomegalovirus exposure and HLA in healthy donors listed by TCRdb under 2017. About the investigation overall: In an earlier analysis of roughly 500 of the donors, 250 to 350 Gb of sequence data and about 110 million unique TCR beta sequences from about 179 million T cells were reported. Around 330 gigabases of sequencing data and 91 million or so unique TCR sequences made up an early release that covered roughly 670 HLA-typed donors. Of the roughly 400 genotyped donors, 75% to 85% were placed in the genetic ancestry cluster associated with self-reported Caucasian donors. The study aimed to test whether cataloging public T cell receptors could reveal signatures of past pathogen exposure. Using immunosequencing, the study profiled T cell repertoires from 666 subjects and related those repertoires to cytomegalovirus serostatus. Along with the roughly 710-subject first cohort, a separate validation cohort of over a hundred different subjects was used. High-throughput TCR immunosequencing, statistical association of individual TCRs with disease status, and machine learning were combined to predict cytomegalovirus infection status. A later analysis re-examined previously published TCR beta repertoires from about 700 donors and added high-resolution HLA genotyping to investigate patterns of TCR occurrence. Rather than drawing on any new phenotypic data, the later analysis identified candidate immune exposures from TCR beta sequences and the way those sequences occurred across donors. In an earlier analysis of around 540 of the donors, high-throughput TCR beta sequencing was used to judge whether each TCR beta V gene segment behaved as functional or pseudogenic. Alongside the repertoire data, information on donor age, sex, ethnicity and CMV serostatus was compiled. A later genetic analysis took genome-wide SNP genotypes for about 55% of the roughly 670 donors and used that subset as a discovery cohort. All discovery cohort repertoires had been generated on a single sequencing platform. HLA typing included class I and class II loci at four-digit resolution. Typing coverage differed by locus: A, B, C, DRB1 and DQB1 were typed in about 629-640 donors, DQA1 in about 550, DPA1 in around 600, and DPB1 in just under 480. Five DR-DQ haplotypes were handled as single units for association and clustering, since linkage in the cohort was strong. Among a few hundred genotyped donors of the cohort, an average of approximately 230,000 unique TCR beta nucleotide sequences were sequenced per donor, roughly 18% of them non-productive.

Results and caveats for the whole study, not just this receptor: Compared with the roughly 670-donor mean, donors in an Asian-associated ancestry cluster had fewer N-insertions in productive TCRs, according to a later genetic analysis. The authors suggested that the approach could potentially be generalized to other disease states and immunological phenotypes. In an earlier analysis of 587 of the donors, most TCR beta V segments appeared in productive rearrangements about 87% or about 30% of the time, broadly matching IMGT annotations. In a later analysis, most CMV-associated TCR beta chains were found to appear HLA-restricted, with HLA associations seemingly driven largely by CMV exposure. When HLA alleles, especially DR and DQ, strongly co-occurred, TCR associations were difficult to assign to individual alleles. Sequencing depth was assumed to be roughly uniform across donors in the presence/absence analyses, though that assumption may not hold. An association between a missense DCLRE1C variant and V-gene and J-gene trimming of TCR beta chains was found in a later genetic analysis and replicated in an independent cohort. While some public TCRs were present in many individuals, most TCR sequences turned up only very rarely across donors. The cohort was sequenced for TCR beta chains only, and without alpha or paired-chain data the features that could be detected were limited. Specific HLA alleles were associated with roughly 16,000 TCR beta sequences at a false discovery rate of 0.05 in a later analysis. In both the original and validation cohorts, the classifier was reported to diagnose cytomegalovirus status with high specificity and sensitivity. Linkage disequilibrium might explain the correlated functional status among segregating V segments, but an unknown experimental factor could not be excluded. In a later analysis, HLA-associated TCR beta chains showed more clonal expansion and lower generation probabilities than non-associated chains that were equally common. Because some donors lacked HLA typing at each locus, the association tests relied only on the typed subset. In vitro tests confirmed that a few of the cytomegalovirus-associated TCR beta chains recognize cytomegalovirus antigens. Several of the top co-occurrence clusters appeared to be linked to parvovirus B19, influenza, CMV and Epstein-Barr virus, according to a later analysis. The study gave a list of 150 to 200 TCR beta chains associated with cytomegalovirus. A later analysis found that TCR association rates varied across HLA loci, with DRB1 alleles showing the most associated TCRs and HLA-C alleles the fewest. About 17 rarely observed V segments, including chromosome 9 orphons, were excluded from the earlier analysis of several hundred of the donors because counts were too low. The sequencing pipeline was judged likely to have produced a cluster of highly shared sequence variants as a technical artifact. A further reported finding was that TCR beta sequences accurately predicted the HLA-A and HLA-B alleles for most subjects in the first cohort. CMV serostatus was the only immune exposure information available for the cohort. The 87-base-pair reads could not distinguish some IMGT-functional V segments, including TRBV6-2 and TRBV6-3, so those segments were excluded.

The cohort consisted of more than 650 healthy bone marrow donors. At the time of sampling, all cohort members were nominally healthy, though unrecorded immune exposures were likely present. The donor tested CMV seronegative, placing the donor among the roughly 340 seronegative members of the cohort. Each donor provided a peripheral blood sample, and peripheral blood mononuclear cells were used for TCR beta sequencing. Genomic DNA was extracted from the blood cell samples with the Qiagen DNeasy Blood Extraction Kit. Receptor libraries were prepared by the immunoSEQ multiplex PCR assay. For the multiplex PCR, a mixture combining 60 forward primers for TCR Vbeta segments and 13 reverse primers for TCR Jbeta segments was used. A multiplex PCR assay on genomic DNA amplified the CDR3 region of rearranged TCR beta genes. Amplified TCR beta libraries were sequenced as 87-base-pair reads on the Illumina HiSeq System. The source study handled its data this way. Across the 600 to 700 repertoires, a later analysis counted approximately 75 million unique TCR beta chains, about 10 million of which were shared by at least two donors. A nearest-neighbor algorithm error-corrected the raw reads and collapsed the reads into unique sequences, merging closely related sequences to remove PCR and sequencing errors. V, D and J gene segments were assigned by aligning CDR3 sequences to IMGT reference sequences. For a sequence to be retained, at least a six-nucleotide match to both a V gene segment and a J gene segment was required. A rearrangement counted as productive if the CDR3 had no stop codons and remained in frame with V and J, and every other rearrangement counted as non-productive. Following IMGT convention, CDR3 was defined as the stretch from the second conserved V-encoded cysteine to the conserved J-encoded phenylalanine. In an earlier analysis of roughly 580 of the donors, sequences lacking an unambiguous match to a single V gene segment were excluded. In an earlier analysis of about 590 of the donors, a V segment was called functional when productive rearrangements were above 56.7%, and segregating when the standard deviation between donors exceeded 5%. A statistical classification framework was developed to diagnose cytomegalovirus status using the catalog of TCR beta chain sequences. In a later analysis, V and J genes were assigned by comparing TCR nucleotide sequences against IMGT/GENE-DB human TR gene sequences. The TCRdist pipeline was used in a later analysis to assign CDR3 sequences and most-parsimonious VDJ recombination scenarios. In a later analysis, each TCR beta chain was defined by its CDR3 amino acid sequence together with its V-gene family, and reads lacking a unique V-gene family were excluded. As a way to deal with suspected cross-contamination and a sequencing artifact, a later analysis dropped roughly 600 nucleotide sequences that were highly shared and had low generation probability. In a later analysis, a clonal expansion index for each public chain was calculated from normalized within-repertoire ranks of inferred template counts. In a later analysis, generation probabilities were computed using a VDJ recombination model fitted to out-of-frame rearrangements, and the results were checked against IGoR. In a later analysis, hypergeometric tests were used to score TCR-TCR, TCR-HLA and TCR-CMV co-occurrence, with a repertoire-size bias correction applied to TCR pairs. A later analysis estimated false discovery rates by permuting HLA or CMV assignments 20 times. A later analysis grouped co-occurring TCRs with DBSCAN, adding TCRdist sequence similarity when clustering within HLA-allele-positive subsets. For co-occurrence clustering, repertoires with fewer than 30,000 or more than 120,000 public chains were excluded, along with several repertoires with anomalous nucleotide sharing. TCRdb provides this immuneACCESS table in a form limited to in-frame rearrangements. Some clones are lacking; in checked studies, under half of them reflect an unresolved V gene, and why the rest are absent is not known. V, J and clone size were drawn from that table, and D and trimming were deduced from the DNA. Counted in this sample were under 200,000 clones; 84% of them appeared once. The top ten clones comprise around 0.98% of the sample.

The CDR3 contains 13 residues, cysteine and phenylalanine counted. Just the 39-base CDR3 DNA is kept, in frame starting at base 1. Deletion took 0 bases off V and 3 bases off J, with a span of 7 bases between the germline ends. Reading the germline V gene gives CDR1 SGHRS and CDR2 YFSETQ. This receptor was obtained from a man aged 30 to 39 in good health and CMV-seronegative. Sequenced: PBMCs. The chain links TRBV5-1 with TRBJ2-7; a tentative D call is TRBD2 (6 bases match). The sequence in DNA is TGCGCCAGCAGCTTGGGGGGACTCTACGAGCAGTACTTC. It translates to CASSLGGLYEQYF.